This passage covers 32 T cell receptor beta chains from one sample sequenced in a study of cytomegalovirus exposure and HLA in healthy donors (dated by TCRdb to 2016 to 2017). Libraries came from the immunoSEQ multiplex PCR assay. TCRdb holds this immuneACCESS table with in-frame rearrangements only. Some clones are missing; in checked studies, unresolved V genes explain under half, and the rest has no known cause. The sample has about 70,000 clones on record, approximately 95% of them singletons. The top ten clonotypes cover approximately 1.5% of the sample. Sample: PBMCs. The receptors come from a man aged 18 to 29 in good health and CMV-seropositive.

This chain joins TRBV11-2 and TRBJ1-2; 9 nucleotides align to TRBD1. CDR1 is SGHAT, CDR2 FQNNGV, per germline. This CDR3 is built from 12 residues. V shed 3 bases, J shed 7 bases, and the junction held 0 bases outside the gene matches. CDR3 loop: CASSLDRGGYTF. The CDR3 DNA is TGTGCCAGCAGCTTGGACAGGGGTGGCTACACCTTC.

The V gene is TRBV2, the J gene TRBJ2-1, with TRBD2 matching 7 bases. The CDR3 is made up of 14 amino acids. Per the germline V gene, CDR1 is SNHLY and CDR2 is FYNNEI. J lost 0 bases, V lost 10 bases, and 6 bases had no gene match. In DNA, the CDR3 is TGTGCCACCCAGCGGGGCTCCTCCTACAATGAGCAGTTCTTC. Its translation: CATQRGSSYNEQFF.

The rearrangement joins TRBV19 to TRBJ1-5; tentative D call: TRBD1 (6 bases). CDR1 is LNHDA and CDR2 is SQIVND in the germline V gene (reference sequence). The CDR3 loop spans 14 amino acids. V was shortened by 6 bases and J by 4 bases, with 13 bases between the two germline ends. CDR3 sequence (DNA): TGTGCCAGTAGCCCAGGACAGCTTAATCAGCCCCAGCATTTT. Protein product: CASSPGQLNQPQHF.

This clone was recorded a few times. Written as DNA, the CDR3 is TGCGCCAGCAGCCCAGATGGACAGCCGAACACTGAAGCTTTCTTT. This translates into CASSPDGQPNTEAFF. The genes are TRBV5-1 and TRBJ1-1; maybe TRBD1 (6 bases). V lost 4 bases, J lost 1 base, and 14 bases lay in between. The CDR3 length is 15 residues. CDR1 SGHRS and CDR2 YFSETQ come from the germline V gene.

V usage is TRBV13 and J usage is TRBJ2-7, with 8 positions matching TRBD2. Germline CDR1 PRHDT, CDR2 FYEKMQ (reference sequence). The CDR3 has 15 amino acids. Unmatched junction bases numbered 11, after V lost 5 bases and J lost 5 bases. The CDR3 sequence: CASSPGVAGSNEQYF. In nucleotides, the CDR3 is TGTGCCAGCAGCCCCGGGGTAGCGGGATCTAACGAGCAGTACTTC.

The rearrangement links TRBV19 to TRBJ2-4, with D uncertain. V was cut by 3 bases and J by 0 bases, with 18 bases left in between. This CDR3 contains 18 residues. The germline CDR1 and CDR2 sequences are LNHDA and SQIVND (reference sequence). The CDR3: CASSIRGGGLLAKNIQYF. The CDR3 nucleotides are TGTGCCAGTAGTATTCGCGGCGGTGGCTTACTAGCCAAAAACATTCAGTACTTC. Drawing the rest from reference TRBV19 and TRBJ2-4, the complete variable domain is DGGITQSPKYLFRKEGQNVTLSCEQNLNHDAMYWYRQDPGQGLRLIYYSQIVNDFQKGDIAEGYSVSREKKESFPLTVTSAQKNPTAFYLCASSIRGGGLLAKNIQYFGAGTRLSVL.

The genes are TRBV5-6 and TRBJ2-3, with D possibly TRBD2 on 7 matching bases. The CDR3 sequence is 16 residues long. From germline, CDR1 is SGHDT and CDR2 YYEEEE. V gave up 0 bases and J gave up 1 base, with 12 bases separating them. The CDR3 DNA follows: TGTGCCAGCAGCTTGGAGGGCGGGGGCGGCACAGATACGCAGTATTTT. Its protein is CASSLEGGGGTDTQYF. Full variable domain (remainder filled in from reference TRBV5-6 and TRBJ2-3): DAGVTQSPTHLIKTRGQQVTLRCSPKSGHDTVSWYQQALGQGPQFIFQYYEEEERQRGNFPDRFSGHQFPNYSSELNVNALLLGDSALYLCASSLEGGGGTDTQYFGPGTRLTVL.

This clone was recorded once. This same CDR3 is encoded by further DNA sequences in the sample. V and J are TRBV28 and TRBJ2-7, with D unclear. The CDR3 is 13 residues long. Germline V gene data show CDR1 as MDHEN and CDR2 as SYDVKM. The V and J ends lost 4 bases and 0 bases respectively, with 7 bases between them. CDR3 residues: CASSSGFSYEQYF. The CDR3 DNA reads TGTGCCAGCAGTTCCGGGTTCTCCTACGAGCAGTACTTC.

This sequence joins TRBV7-8 and TRBJ1-6, with a tentative D call TRBD1 (6 bases). Between the trimmed V and J ends, which lost 1 base and 2 bases, there was a span of 12 bases. Germline values: CDR1 SGHVS, CDR2 FQNEAQ. The CDR3 covers 17 residues. CDR3 region: CASSLGWRTAYNSPLHF. For the CDR3, the DNA is TGTGCCAGCAGCTTAGGGTGGCGGACAGCCTATAATTCACCCCTCCACTTT.

CDR3 nucleotides: TGTGCCAGCAGCAAACCAGGCGGACAGGGAACAGAGGTGAACACTGAAGCTTTCTTT. This sequence encodes CASSKPGGQGTEVNTEAFF. V is TRBV21-1 and J is TRBJ1-1; the table assigns TRBD1, which was not confirmed against the DNA. TRBV21-1 is described as a pseudogene. There are 19 residues in the CDR3.

This clone has just one count. The chain carries TRBV30 and TRBJ1-2; 9 positions match TRBD1. The CDR3 loop spans 15 amino acids. From germline, CDR1 is GTSNPN and CDR2 SVGIG (reference sequence). Losses at the gene ends were 2 bases for V and 1 base for J; bases not matched to a gene: 5. The CDR3 DNA reads TGTGCCTGGAGTTTAGGGACAGGGTTTAACTATGGCTACACCTTC. Protein product: CAWSLGTGFNYGYTF.

This chain connects TRBV30 to TRBJ2-1; 7 bases agree with TRBD2. Trimming removed 1 base from V and 1 base from J; junction bases left unmatched: 1. The CDR3 is made up of 14 amino acids. CDR1 and CDR2 from the germline V gene are GTSNPN and SVGIG (reference sequence). The CDR3 DNA is TGTGCCTGGAGTGGCGGGAGTTCCTACAATGAGCAGTTCTTC. As protein: CAWSGGSSYNEQFF.

The chain's CDR3 is CASKNPIALSTDTQYF. The CDR3 nucleotides are TGTGCCAGCAAAAACCCTATAGCTCTCAGCACAGATACGCAGTATTTT. This rearrangement joins TRBV27 to TRBJ2-3; D call uncertain. Germline lookup yields CDR1 MNHEY and CDR2 SMNVEV (reference sequence). Trimming pared 7 bases from V and 0 bases from J, leaving 17 bases between. The CDR3 sequence is 16 residues long.

This chain uses TRBV7-8 with TRBJ2-3, with 7 bases that match TRBD1. V dropped 5 bases and J dropped 3; count of bases not matched to a gene: 11. The CDR3 length is 16 residues. Germline V lookup: CDR1 SGHVS, CDR2 FQNEAQ. The CDR3: CASSPSETGSTDTQYF. The CDR3 nucleotides are TGTGCCAGCAGCCCCTCCGAGACAGGGAGTACAGATACGCAGTATTTT.

The chain's CDR3 is CAISDNGGSGDTQYF. The CDR3 bases are TGTGCCATCAGTGATAATGGCGGGAGTGGAGATACGCAGTATTTT. The V and J genes are TRBV10-3 and TRBJ2-3; 7 bases fit TRBD2. This CDR3 is built from 15 residues. J lost 5 bases, V lost 3 bases, and 8 bases had no gene match. Per the germline V gene, CDR1 is ENHRY and CDR2 is SYGVKD.

The V and J genes are TRBV6-5 and TRBJ2-2; possibly TRBD2 for D (7 bases). V lost 0 bases and J 4 bases, leaving 12 bases between the germline ends. CDR1 and CDR2 (germline): MNHEY, SVGAGI. The CDR3 spans 16 residues. Here the CDR3 reads CASSYSGGRSTGELFF. The CDR3 DNA sequence: TGTGCCAGCAGTTACTCGGGGGGGCGAAGCACCGGGGAGCTGTTTTTT.

The V call is TRBV28, the J call TRBJ2-5, with D maybe TRBD2 (5 bases). The CDR3 covers 14 residues. V was shortened by 10 bases and J by 3 bases, with 18 bases between the two germline ends. The V gene's germline CDR1 is MDHEN and CDR2 SYDVKM. CDR3 sequence (DNA): TGTGCCACCAGCCAACGAGGGTGGGAAGAGACCCAGTACTTC. This sequence encodes CATSQRGWEETQYF.

The rearrangement uses TRBV2 and TRBJ1-1, with a weak D call TRBD1 (6 bases). CDR1 is SNHLY and CDR2 is FYNNEI in the germline V gene. CDR3 length equals 15 residues. Trimming removed 2 bases from V and 2 bases from J, with 12 bases in between. CDR3 nucleotide sequence: TGTGCCAGCAGTGAAATCGCCAGGGGCAACACTGAAGCTTTCTTT. Amino acid sequence: CASSEIARGNTEAFF.

The rearrangement uses TRBV9 and TRBJ1-1, with 7 nucleotides matching TRBD1. After removal of 2 bases from V and 0 bases from J, the junction contained 4 bases not matched to a gene. The CDR3 runs 15 residues. Germline loops: CDR1 SGDLS, CDR2 YYNGEE. The CDR3 protein is CASSVGTVMNTEAFF. CDR3 DNA: TGTGCCAGCAGCGTGGGGACAGTCATGAACACTGAAGCTTTCTTT.

This rearrangement joins TRBV4-2 to TRBJ2-1; 11 bases match TRBD2. This CDR3 spans 18 amino acids. Trimming at V came to 0 bases and at J to 6 bases, leaving 10 bases not matched to a gene. Germline assignment: CDR1 LGHNA and CDR2 YNFKEQ. The CDR3: CASSQESVTSGNLNEQFF. The DNA for the CDR3 is TGTGCCAGCAGCCAAGAGAGTGTGACTAGCGGGAACCTCAATGAGCAGTTCTTC.

The chain recombines TRBV5-1 with TRBJ2-3; TRBD2 aligns across 12 bases. Germline loops: CDR1 SGHRS, CDR2 YFSETQ. This CDR3 contains 16 residues. V shed 0 bases and J 1 base; nucleotides not matched to a gene: 0. For the CDR3, the DNA is TGCGCCAGCAGCTTGGGACTAGCGGGAGGCACAGATACGCAGTATTTT. As protein: CASSLGLAGGTDTQYF.

This chain connects TRBV28 to TRBJ2-5, with 16 bases that match TRBD2. V lost 7 bases to trimming and J lost 5 bases; unmatched junction nucleotides: 7. Germline CDR1 and CDR2: MDHEN and SYDVKM. The CDR3 loop spans 16 amino acids. For the CDR3, the DNA is TGTGCCAGCACCAAAGGGACTAGCGGGAGGGTGGAGACCCAGTACTTC. Translation gives CASTKGTSGRVETQYF.

The CDR3, as DNA: TGTGCCAGCTCACCAGACCCGGGGAGGAACACCGGGGAGCTGTTTTTT. This sequence encodes CASSPDPGRNTGELFF. This chain joins TRBV18 and TRBJ2-2, with D tentatively TRBD2 (5 bases). CDR1 KGHSH and CDR2 LQKENI come from the germline V gene. Deletions cut 2 bases from V and 1 base from J, with 11 bases between. The CDR3 runs 16 residues.

V is TRBV5-5 and J is TRBJ2-3; 8 bases are a match to TRBD2. Germline loops: CDR1 SGHKS, CDR2 YYEKEE (reference sequence). The V segment lost 0 bases and the J segment 5 bases; nucleotides outside the gene matches: 5. CDR3 size: 15 residues. Here the CDR3 DNA reads TGTGCCAGCAGCTTGGGGGACGCGGGAGGAGATACGCAGTATTTT. Amino acid sequence: CASSLGDAGGDTQYF.

The chain combines TRBV9 with TRBJ2-7, with D tentatively TRBD2 (5 bases). V lost 4 bases to trimming and J lost 0 bases, with 14 bases between them. The CDR3 consists of 15 residues. CDR1 and CDR2 from the germline V gene are SGDLS and YYNGEE. The CDR3 region has the DNA TGTGCCAGCAGCCCGAAGGACTCGTACTCCTACGAGCAGTACTTC. It encodes CASSPKDSYSYEQYF.

J is TRBJ2-1 and V is TRBV4-1, with D unclear. CDR1 and CDR2 from the germline V gene are MGHRA and YSYEKL. The CDR3 length is 15 residues. Trimming shortened V by 6 bases and J by 0 bases, and 12 bases separated the two germline ends. The CDR3 region is CASRGERSSYNEQFF. The CDR3 nucleotides read TGCGCCAGCAGAGGTGAAAGGAGCTCCTACAATGAGCAGTTCTTC.

The V and J genes are TRBV6-6 and TRBJ2-7, with 7 bases that match TRBD1. CDR3 length: 14 residues. CDR1 is MNHNY, CDR2 SVGAGI, per germline (reference sequence). Trimming at V came to 6 bases and at J to 4 bases, leaving 9 bases not matched to a gene. CDR3 coding DNA: TGTGCCAGCAGCCTCCGACAGGGCGGGTACGAGCAGTACTTC. Protein product: CASSLRQGGYEQYF.

This clone came up once. The rearrangement links TRBV5-1 to TRBJ2-7; TRBD2 is a possible D gene (7 bases). The germline V gene encodes CDR1 SGHRS and CDR2 YFSETQ. This CDR3 is 17 amino acids long. The ends were cut back, 4 bases at V and 9 bases at J, with 29 bases in the middle. The CDR3 here is CASSLSLGHGGGEGQYF. CDR3 nucleotides: TGCGCCAGCAGCCTCAGTTTGGGACATGGGGGTGGGGAGGGGCAGTACTTC.

The sample holds one count of this clone. The genes are TRBV28 and TRBJ1-2; D not resolved. V was pared by 1 base and J by 7 bases, with 13 bases between. This CDR3 comprises 14 residues. Per the germline V gene, CDR1 is MDHEN and CDR2 is SYDVKM. As DNA, the CDR3 is TGTGCCAGCAGTTTATCGGGGTCGGGCACTGGCTACACCTTC. Its protein product is CASSLSGSGTGYTF.

CDR3 nucleotides: TGTGCCAGCAGCTTAGATCTTTACAGACCCTACGAGCAGTACTTC. It yields the protein CASSLDLYRPYEQYF. The chain links TRBV7-6 to TRBJ2-7; D is unresolved. This CDR3 contains 15 residues. The V end was cut by 1 base, the J end by 2 bases, with 12 bases between. Germline CDR1 and CDR2: SGHVS and FNYEAQ.

The genes are TRBV5-6 and TRBJ2-1; 8 positions agree with TRBD1. There are 15 residues in the CDR3. V trimming: 4 bases; J trimming: 0 bases; junction bases outside the gene matches: 3. Germline V gene sequence: CDR1 SGHDT, CDR2 YYEEEE. Here the CDR3 reads CASSTGTGSYNEQFF. Written as DNA, the CDR3 is TGTGCCAGCAGCACCGGGACAGGCTCCTACAATGAGCAGTTCTTC.

The CDR3: CASSRNLDRVSNYGYTF. DNA of the CDR3: TGTGCCAGCAGCCGAAACCTTGACAGGGTCTCTAACTATGGCTACACCTTC. The chain employs TRBV28 and TRBJ1-2; 7 nucleotides line up with TRBD1. The V gene end was trimmed by 6 bases and the J gene end by 0 bases; junction bases not matched to a gene: 13. Looked up from germline, CDR1 is MDHEN and CDR2 is SYDVKM. The CDR3 is made up of 17 amino acids.